Shown below are 8 T cell receptor beta chains from a single sample sequenced in a study of blood T cell repertoires in COVID-19. Data came from immunoSEQ multiplex PCR; TCRdb stores just in-frame clones and leaves some out. The sample lists 290,000 or so clones, almost 90% seen once, with around 4.4% in the top ten. The specimen sequenced was PBMCs or T cells enriched from blood (not recorded which). The receptors originated from a woman younger than 35 with acute COVID-19.

Comment on this clone: A read error may produce the germline difference seen at one junction end. The chain combines TRBV28 with TRBJ1-6; D unclear. The CDR3 runs to 13 residues. Germline values: CDR1 MDHEN, CDR2 SYDVKM. CDR3 bases: TGTGCCAGCACCCCGCAGGCCCTTTTTCCCCCCCACTTT. Its protein product is CASTPQALFPPHF.

The rearrangement links TRBV3-1 (or the pseudogene TRBV3-2) to TRBJ2-7; 8 bases are a match to TRBD1. This CDR3 region has 16 residues. From germline, CDR1 is LGHDT and CDR2 YNNKEL (reference sequence). J lost 4 bases, V lost 2 bases, and 10 bases had no gene match. CDR3 nucleotide sequence: TGTGCCAGCAGCCAATCCCACCGGACAGGGATGTACGAGCAGTACTTC. Protein sequence: CASSQSHRTGMYEQYF.

This chain links TRBV30 with TRBJ2-3; TRBD2 matches 8 bases. With 5 bases clipped from V and 4 bases from J, the junction kept 8 bases outside the gene matches. Germline V gene sequence: CDR1 GTSNPN, CDR2 SVGIG (reference sequence). This CDR3 comprises 14 residues. This CDR3 is CAWSGSGSPDTQYF. The CDR3 nucleotides are TGTGCCTGGTCGGGGAGCGGGAGTCCAGATACGCAGTATTTT.

The V call is TRBV6-5, the J call TRBJ2-7; tentatively, D is TRBD2 (6 bases). This CDR3 region has 12 residues. V was shortened by 8 bases and J by 5 bases, with 13 bases between the two germline ends. Germline V gene data show CDR1 as MNHEY and CDR2 as SVGAGI. CDR3 in amino acids: CASQLAVNEQYF. The CDR3 bases are TGTGCCAGCCAACTAGCAGTGAACGAGCAGTACTTC.

The chain recombines TRBV19 with TRBJ1-1; TRBD1 is a possible D gene (5 bases). Germline V gives CDR1 LNHDA, CDR2 SQIVND (reference sequence). The CDR3 runs to 13 residues. Trimming cost V 5 bases and J 0 bases, with 7 bases left between them. The CDR3 protein is CASSDRLNTEAFF. CDR3 coding DNA: TGTGCCAGTAGTGACAGATTGAACACTGAAGCTTTCTTT.

The rearrangement uses TRBV14 and TRBJ2-1, with a weak D call TRBD2 (6 bases). V lost 2 bases, J lost 7 bases, and 21 bases lay in between. Germline CDR1 SGHDN, CDR2 FVKESK. The CDR3 spans 17 residues. The CDR3: CASSQRRIGTRENEQFF. In nucleotides, the CDR3 is TGTGCCAGCAGCCAACGCCGGATAGGGACCCGGGAGAATGAGCAGTTCTTC. The variable domain in full, with the rest retrieved from reference TRBV14 and TRBJ2-1, is EAGVTQFPSHSVIEKGQTVTLRCDPISGHDNLYWYRRVMGKEIKFLLHFVKESKQDESGMPNNRFLAERTGGTYSTLKVQPAELEDSGVYFCASSQRRIGTRENEQFFGPGTRLTVL.

The V call is TRBV11-3, the J call TRBJ1-1; 7 nucleotides agree with TRBD1. Germline V lookup: CDR1 SGHNT, CDR2 YENEEA. The ends lost 1 base at V and 5 bases at J; junction bases unmatched: 4. The CDR3 length is 14 residues. In nucleotides, the CDR3 is TGTGCCAGCAGCTTAGGAAGGGGGCGAACTGAAGCTTTCTTT. Protein: CASSLGRGRTEAFF.

The gene calls are TRBV10-3 and TRBJ2-7; 11 bases agree with TRBD2. V lost 3 bases, J lost 3 bases, and 7 bases stayed unmatched. The CDR3 loop spans 16 amino acids. Germline CDR1 and CDR2: ENHRY and SYGVKD. CDR3 sequence: CAISDPRLAGNYEQYF. The CDR3 nucleotides are TGTGCCATCAGTGACCCACGACTAGCGGGAAACTACGAGCAGTACTTC.